This T cell receptor (beta chain) was identified during a study of blood T cells in healthy people across ages. Primed by a sample-barcoded 5' primer and a J-beta primer mix, a second PCR proceeded for about 6 to 12 cycles. Each cDNA molecule carried a tag from a template-switch adaptor that contained 12 random nucleotides. Each CDR3 protein is one row after TCRdb ran MiXCR on the 5' RACE reads. This sample has about 570,000 distinct CDR3 sequences, with approximately 25% found just once. The germline CDR1 and CDR2 sequences are SGHRS and YFSETQ. V was pared by 2 bases and J by 7 bases, with 19 bases between. The CDR3 extends over 16 amino acids. Overall study findings and caveats: Researchers deemed the diversity estimates from one million T cells underestimates.

As concerns this clonotype: The antigen is undetermined.

Isolating PBMCs gave at least 7 million of these cells per sample. Each sample provided at least 5.5 micrograms of extracted total RNA. This receptor was taken from a woman in her seventies in good health. V and J are TRBV5-1 and TRBJ2-1; D might be TRBD2 (6 bases). Specimen: blood. The CDR3 protein is CASSFLPGLSRNEQFF. The DNA for the CDR3 is TGCGCCAGCAGCTTCCTACCGGGACTTTCCCGTAATGAGCAGTTCTTC.